This T cell receptor (beta chain) is drawn from a study of T cells in Graves' hyperthyroidism and ophthalmopathy. Looked up from germline, CDR1 is LGHDT and CDR2 is YNNKEL (reference sequence). Trimming at V came to 4 bases and at J to 6 bases, leaving 5 bases not matched to a gene. The CDR3 length is 15 residues. This clonotype was recorded at least ten times. Amplified TCR beta CDR3 regions derived from RNA transcripts. The primer set for the first-round RT-PCR of the TCR CDR3 was HTBI. MiXCR was run by TCRdb on the multiplex PCR reads, yielding one entry per CDR3 protein. The sample lists under 400,000 distinct CDR3 sequences, about 15% occurring once.

The sample was blood. The clonotype comes from a woman aged 55-75 years with Graves' hyperthyroidism. The V call is TRBV3-1, the J call TRBJ2-7; 14 bases line up with TRBD2. The CDR3 nucleotides are TGTGCCAGCAGCCCTCAGACTAGCGGGAGGGGCGAGCAGTACTTC. Its protein product is CASSPQTSGRGEQYF.